Each of the 26 T cell receptor beta chains below was sequenced from the same sample in a study of T-cell reconstitution after alpha-beta-depleted transplantation in children. Unique molecular identifiers were built into the TCRbeta library. One entry per CDR3 protein, called by TCRdb with MiXCR from the PCR reads. The sample holds around 700,000 distinct CDR3 sequences, 10% to 15% seen once. The source material was PBMCs, sampled before TCRalphabeta/CD19-depleted stem cell transplant. These receptor sequences come from a girl between 2 and 10 years old with congenital amegakaryocytic thrombocytopenia, due to receive a stem cell transplant.

V usage is TRBV4-1 and J usage is TRBJ2-7; D perhaps matches TRBD2 (6 bases). Germline V gives CDR1 MGHRA, CDR2 YSYEKL. The CDR3 spans 14 residues. V lost 1 base and J 3 bases, leaving 10 bases between the germline ends. CDR3 amino acids: CASSQGAGSYEQYF. CDR3 sequence (DNA): TGCGCCAGCAGCCAAGGGGCCGGGAGCTACGAGCAGTACTTC.

The chain links TRBV7-6 to TRBJ2-1; 8 nucleotides align to TRBD1. The CDR3 runs 15 residues. Germline trimming cut 2 bases from V and 9 bases from J; bases unmatched to any gene: 9. The V gene's germline CDR1 is SGHVS and CDR2 FNYEAQ. The CDR3 region has the DNA TGTGCCAGCAGCTTAATTGGGACAGGTTCCGGTGAGCAGTTCTTC. Protein product: CASSLIGTGSGEQFF.

The chain joins TRBV30 to TRBJ1-1, with a tentative D call TRBD1 (5 bases). This CDR3 has 12 amino acids. CDR1 is GTSNPN and CDR2 is SVGIG in the germline V gene (reference sequence). V was clipped by 3 bases and J by 8 bases, with 13 bases between them. As DNA, the CDR3 is TGTGCCTGGAGAGATTCAGGGCCCGAAGCTTTCTTT. This sequence encodes CAWRDSGPEAFF.

The table lists this clonotype with many counts. J is TRBJ2-5 and V is TRBV5-1; D is uncertain. Germline V CDR1 and CDR2: SGHRS, YFSETQ. The V gene lost 0 bases and the J gene lost 1 base, with 13 bases spanning the gap. The CDR3 covers 16 residues. CDR3 nucleotide sequence: TGCGCCAGCAGCTTGGCCACATTCGGCCTCCAAGAGACCCAGTACTTC. Translated: CASSLATFGLQETQYF. Complete variable domain (other parts from reference TRBV5-1 and TRBJ2-5): KAGVTQTPRYLIKTRGQQVTLSCSPISGHRSVSWYQQTPGQGLQFLFEYFSETQRNKGNFPGRFSGRQFSNSRSEMNVSTLELGDSALYLCASSLATFGLQETQYFGPGTRLLVL.

The chain employs TRBV20-1 and TRBJ2-1, with TRBD2 matching over 7 bases. The germline V gene encodes CDR1 DFQATT and CDR2 SNEGSKA (reference sequence). V dropped 3 bases and J dropped 8; count of bases not matched to a gene: 10. The CDR3 sequence is 14 residues long. Written as DNA, the CDR3 is TGCAGTGCTAGCCCGGCTAGCGGAGGCGATGAGCAGTTCTTC. Translating it yields CSASPASGGDEQFF.

This clonotype has more than one count but fewer than ten. The chain links TRBV27 to TRBJ2-1, with 8 bases matching TRBD1. Per the germline V gene, CDR1 is MNHEY and CDR2 is SMNVEV (reference sequence). V was pared by 5 bases and J by 4 bases, with 16 bases of the junction left unmatched. The CDR3 spans 18 residues. As DNA, the CDR3 is TGTGCCAGCAGTCCCACGCTCGTGGCAGGGGGCCTTTACAATGAGCAGTTCTTC. This codes for CASSPTLVAGGLYNEQFF.

This clonotype was seen at least ten times. An end of the junction differs from the germline gene, which may be a read error. J is TRBJ2-2 and V is TRBV6-5; D tentatively reads TRBD1 or TRBD2 (5 bases each). Looked up from germline, CDR1 is MNHEY and CDR2 is SVGAGI. The CDR3 spans 15 residues. CDR3: CASTYHGGNTGELFF. Here the CDR3 DNA reads TGTGCCAGCACTTACCATGGGGGGAACACCGGGGAGCTGTTTTTT.

This rearrangement joins TRBV18 to TRBJ2-1; TRBD1 matches at 8 bases. Germline V gene data show CDR1 as KGHSH and CDR2 as LQKENI. V trimming: 2 bases; J trimming: 7 bases; junction bases outside the gene matches: 10. The CDR3 loop spans 16 amino acids. The CDR3 loop reads CASSPGPSQGANEQFF. CDR3 coding DNA: TGTGCCAGCTCACCAGGACCTTCTCAGGGGGCTAATGAGCAGTTCTTC.

This clonotype was found many times. This chain uses TRBV12-3 or TRBV12-4 with TRBJ2-5; D uncertain. Trimming cost V 4 bases and J 2 bases, with 11 bases left between them. The CDR3 totals 14 residues. The CDR3 loop reads CASSSRRRQETQYF. The CDR3 nucleotides are TGTGCCAGCAGTTCCAGACGTAGACAAGAGACCCAGTACTTC.

This clonotype was seen many times. In DNA, the CDR3 is TGCAGTGCTCGCAGGCCGGGACTAGCGAACTACGAGCAGTACTTC. This gives the protein CSARRPGLANYEQYF. The chain combines TRBV20-1 with TRBJ2-7; TRBD2 agrees at 10 bases. J lost 3 bases, V lost 5 bases, and 10 bases had no gene match. Germline V CDR1 and CDR2: DFQATT, SNEGSKA (reference sequence). The CDR3 covers 15 residues.

This clonotype has more than one count but fewer than ten. This CDR3 is CASSLFGGGETQYF. Here the CDR3 DNA reads TGTGCCAGCAGCTTATTCGGCGGGGGCGAGACCCAGTACTTC. V gene TRBV7-9 combines with J gene TRBJ2-5, with a tentative D call TRBD2 (7 bases). Trimming shortened V by 2 bases and J by 5 bases, and 12 bases separated the two germline ends. The germline V gene has CDR1 SEHNR and CDR2 FQNEAQ (reference sequence). The CDR3 extends over 14 amino acids. Filled out from reference TRBV7-9 and TRBJ2-5, the complete variable domain reads DTGVSQNPRHKITKRGQNVTFRCDPISEHNRLYWYRQTLGQGPEFLTYFQNEAQLEKSRLLSDRFSAERPKGSFSTLEIQRTEQGDSAMYLCASSLFGGGETQYFGPGTRLLVL.

The rearrangement links TRBV7-9 to TRBJ1-2; no clear D. V lost 3 bases to trimming and J lost 8 bases, with 13 bases between them. The V gene's germline CDR1 is SEHNR and CDR2 FQNEAQ (reference sequence). The CDR3 has 13 residues. Here the CDR3 reads CASSLERESGYTF. In DNA, the CDR3 is TGTGCCAGCAGCTTGGAACGTGAGAGCGGCTACACCTTC.

Regarding this clonotype: Sequence at one end of the junction differs from germline and may be a read error. The V and J genes are TRBV7-2 and TRBJ2-3, with 11 bases that match TRBD2. The CDR3 totals 15 residues. The V gene's germline CDR1 is SGHTA and CDR2 FQGNSA. CDR3 in DNA: TGTGCCAGCAGCATAGCGGGAGGGGCGACAGATACGCAGTATTTT. Translation: CASSIAGGATDTQYF.

This rearrangement joins TRBV2 to TRBJ2-7, with D perhaps matching TRBD2 (5 bases). This CDR3 contains 15 residues. Germline CDR1 SNHLY, CDR2 FYNNEI. Trimming shortened V by 0 bases and J by 5 bases, and 14 bases separated the two germline ends. In DNA form, the CDR3 reads TGTGCCAGCAGTGAAGCGCTTACGGGGAGCGACGAGCAGTACTTC. Translation gives CASSEALTGSDEQYF.

V is TRBV7-6 and J is TRBJ2-1; D is unresolved. The CDR3 totals 16 residues. CDR1 and CDR2 (germline): SGHVS, FNYEAQ. V was clipped by 3 bases and J by 1 base, with 13 bases between them. The CDR3 nucleotides read TGTGCCAGCAGCTTTTCCGTTGGGCTGTCCTACAATGAGCAGTTCTTC. Protein product: CASSFSVGLSYNEQFF.

This clonotype occurred many times. The chain has TRBV5-1 and TRBJ2-2; no definite D call. This CDR3 is 15 amino acids long. From germline, CDR1 is SGHRS and CDR2 YFSETQ. The ends were cut back, 4 bases at V and 4 bases at J, with 14 bases in the middle. In DNA, the CDR3 is TGCGCCAGCAGCGAAAGACAAGCCAGCACCGGGGAGCTGTTTTTT. It encodes CASSERQASTGELFF.

This clonotype was recorded at least ten times. The CDR3 DNA follows: TGTGCCAGCAGCGGAACGCTTAATTTAGCGCACCAAGAGACCCAGTACTTC. Translated: CASSGTLNLAHQETQYF. The chain is built from TRBV11-2 and TRBJ2-5; D may be TRBD2 (5 bases). Germline V lookup: CDR1 SGHAT, CDR2 FQNNGV. This CDR3 spans 17 amino acids. V was clipped by 5 bases and J by 0 bases, with 19 bases between them.

In this sample, this clonotype turned up a few times. In DNA, the CDR3 is TGCGCCAGCAGCTTGGGAGTCGCGGTCTCGGAAGCTTTCTTT. It encodes CASSLGVAVSEAFF. This chain links TRBV5-1 with TRBJ1-1, with D uncertain. CDR1 and CDR2 from the germline V gene are SGHRS and YFSETQ. The germline V and J ends were trimmed by 0 bases and 8 bases, with 14 bases remaining between them. The CDR3 extends over 14 amino acids.

This clonotype has a handful of counts. J is TRBJ2-1 and V is TRBV29-1; D gene uncertain. CDR1 and CDR2 from the germline V gene are SQVTM and ANQGSEA. V lost 6 bases to trimming and J lost 8 bases, with 11 bases between them. This CDR3 has 11 residues. Here the CDR3 reads CSVGPGDEQFF. CDR3 in DNA: TGCAGCGTCGGACCTGGGGATGAGCAGTTCTTC.

This clonotype was picked up a small number of times. The chain couples TRBV19 to TRBJ2-1; 7 nucleotides agree with TRBD2. CDR1 is LNHDA, CDR2 SQIVND, per germline (reference sequence). The CDR3 runs to 13 residues. The V gene end was trimmed by 6 bases and the J gene end by 6 bases; junction bases not matched to a gene: 5. In nucleotides, the CDR3 is TGTGCCAGTAGACAAGCGGGACCCAATGAGCAGTTCTTC. The encoded protein is CASRQAGPNEQFF. Supplemented by reference TRBV19 and TRBJ2-1, the full variable domain reads DGGITQSPKYLFRKEGQNVTLSCEQNLNHDAMYWYRQDPGQGLRLIYYSQIVNDFQKGDIAEGYSVSREKKESFPLTVTSAQKNPTAFYLCASRQAGPNEQFFGPGTRLTVL.

This clonotype was observed at least ten times. The chain employs TRBV20-1 and TRBJ1-2, with 8 bases that match TRBD1. The germline V gene has CDR1 DFQATT and CDR2 SNEGSKA (reference sequence). This CDR3 comprises 15 residues. The junction had 6 bases not matched to a gene; V was cut back by 1 base and J by 2 bases. Here the CDR3 DNA reads TGCAGTGCTAGAGTTCAGGGGGCGGGGAACTATGGCTACACCTTC. This translates into CSARVQGAGNYGYTF.

The V call is TRBV20-1, the J call TRBJ2-1; 9 positions match TRBD2. Germline assignment: CDR1 DFQATT and CDR2 SNEGSKA (reference sequence). J was trimmed by 7 bases and V by 1 base; bases with no gene match: 14. CDR3 length: 17 residues. CDR3 loop: CSARAIYSGSRGNEQFF. DNA for the CDR3: TGCAGTGCTAGAGCAATTTATAGCGGGAGCCGAGGAAATGAGCAGTTCTTC.

This clonotype was seen repeatedly, ten times or more. The chain has TRBV12-3 or TRBV12-4 and TRBJ1-4, with 8 bases aligning to TRBD1. The CDR3 covers 14 residues. The V and J ends lost 8 bases and 8 bases, in that order; junction bases with no gene match: 10. The CDR3 loop is CASQTGVQGEKLFF. The CDR3 nucleotides read TGTGCCAGCCAGACAGGGGTACAAGGCGAAAAACTGTTTTTT.

This clonotype was seen at least ten times. The gene calls are TRBV2 and TRBJ2-2, with D tentatively TRBD1 (7 bases). Germline lookup yields CDR1 SNHLY and CDR2 FYNNEI. The length of the CDR3 is 14 residues. Trimming pared 10 bases from V and 6 bases from J, leaving 18 bases between. The CDR3 sequence: CATNQQGRSGELFF. The DNA for the CDR3 is TGTGCCACCAACCAACAGGGGAGGTCCGGGGAGCTGTTTTTT.

The chain carries TRBV10-3 and TRBJ2-3, with 13 nucleotides matching TRBD2. The trim removed 5 bases at V and 3 bases at J, leaving 11 bases unmatched. Looked up from germline, CDR1 is ENHRY and CDR2 is SYGVKD. CDR3 size: 18 residues. The CDR3 nucleotides are TGTGCCATCAGTAACCTCAGGACTAGCGGGAGTGAGACAGATACGCAGTATTTT. Protein product: CAISNLRTSGSETDTQYF.

In its sample, this clonotype was seen many times. In DNA form, the CDR3 reads TGTGCCAGCAGCTTAGCAGGGTGGGACAATCAGCCCCAGCATTTT. As protein: CASSLAGWDNQPQHF. This rearrangement joins TRBV7-2 to TRBJ1-5; D remains ambiguous. This CDR3 comprises 15 residues. Germline loops: CDR1 SGHTA, CDR2 FQGNSA. Trimming took 0 bases from V and 3 from J, leaving 9 bases between them.